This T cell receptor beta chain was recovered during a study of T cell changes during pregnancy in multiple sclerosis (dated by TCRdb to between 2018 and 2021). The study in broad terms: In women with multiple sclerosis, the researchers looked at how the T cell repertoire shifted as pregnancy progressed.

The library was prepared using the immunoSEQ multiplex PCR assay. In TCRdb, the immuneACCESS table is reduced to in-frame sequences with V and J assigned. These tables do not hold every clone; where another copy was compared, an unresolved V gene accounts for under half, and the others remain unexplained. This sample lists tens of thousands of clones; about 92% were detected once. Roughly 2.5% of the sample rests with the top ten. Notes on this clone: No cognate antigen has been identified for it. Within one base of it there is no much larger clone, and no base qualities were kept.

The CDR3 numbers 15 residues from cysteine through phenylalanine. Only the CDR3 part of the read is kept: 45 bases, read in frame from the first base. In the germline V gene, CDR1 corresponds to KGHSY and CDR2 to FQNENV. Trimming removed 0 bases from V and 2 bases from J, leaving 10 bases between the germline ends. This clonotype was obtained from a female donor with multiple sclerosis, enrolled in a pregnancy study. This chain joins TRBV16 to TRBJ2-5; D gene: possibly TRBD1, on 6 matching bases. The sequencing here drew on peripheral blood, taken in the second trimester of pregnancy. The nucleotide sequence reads TGTGCCAGCAGCCAATCTAGTAGGGGGCAAGAGACCCAGTACTTC. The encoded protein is CASSQSSRGQETQYF.